This T cell receptor beta chain was sequenced during a study of spatial heterogeneity in lung cancer. Study-level background: Each time, sequencing found more beta-chain sequences than alpha-chain sequences. The average count in raw reads for each unique TCR and UMI combination exceeded nine appearances.

Individual TCR cDNA molecules each bore their own unique molecular identifier. TCRdb ran MiXCR on the 5' RACE reads and lists one entry per CDR3 protein. The data contain about 6,900 distinct CDR3 sequences, approximately 3.9% of them singletons. This clonotype was detected a few times. Time point: sample taken at primary tumor resection. The study sequenced unsorted whole RNA from tumor, nontumor lung or frozen PBMC. The 65 or so donors had untreated early-stage non-small cell lung cancer. The source of this sequence is a female donor with early-stage non-small cell lung cancer. The specimen was normal lung tissue next to the tumor, collected at surgery.

Here the CDR3 DNA reads TGTGCCAGCAGTCCTGGTTACACTGAAGCTTTCTTT. Translated, it gives CASSPGYTEAFF. The chain carries TRBV6-5 and TRBJ1-1; no reliable D call. V was trimmed by 5 bases and J by 3 bases, leaving 7 bases between them. The CDR3 totals 12 residues. In germline, CDR1 is MNHEY, CDR2 SVGAGI.